The 14 T cell receptor beta chains below all came from one sample that was sequenced in a study of CD8 T cells in Susac syndrome. RNA totalling roughly 0.45 to 1 ug underwent reverse transcription with random hexamers. MiXCR, applied by TCRdb to the immunoSEQ multiplex PCR reads, yields one record per CDR3 protein. In the table there are some 130,000 distinct CDR3 sequences, 80% of which are singletons. Sequenced material: CD8+ T cells from PBMCs. All receptors derive from a human donor with multiple sclerosis.

This chain uses TRBV20-1 with TRBJ2-1, with D tentatively TRBD1 or TRBD2 (6 bases each). Germline CDR1 is DFQATT and CDR2 is SNEGSKA (reference sequence). Deletions cut 0 bases from V and 0 bases from J, with 12 bases between. The CDR3 is made up of 16 amino acids. CDR3 DNA sequence: TGCAGTGCTAGAGATCCGGGGGCAGTCTCCTACAATGAGCAGTTCTTC. Protein sequence: CSARDPGAVSYNEQFF.

The chain employs TRBV2 and TRBJ2-1; 7 bases agree with TRBD1. Germline CDR1 and CDR2: SNHLY and FYNNEI. CDR3 size: 15 residues. Trimming at V came to 7 bases and at J to 9 bases, leaving 15 bases not matched to a gene. This chain's CDR3 is CASTPDRAPGGEQFF. In DNA, the CDR3 is TGTGCCAGCACCCCTGACAGGGCCCCAGGAGGTGAGCAGTTCTTC.

There are a few counts of this clonotype. The V and J genes are TRBV24-1 and TRBJ2-7, with D uncertain. The germline V and J ends were trimmed by 4 bases and 0 bases, with 0 bases remaining between them. The CDR3 length is 11 residues. Germline V gene lookup returns CDR1 KGHDR and CDR2 SFDVKD. DNA for the CDR3: TGTGCCACCAGTGACTCCTACGAGCAGTACGTC. Protein: CATSDSYEQYV.

This clonotype was seen a few times. V usage is TRBV6-5 and J usage is TRBJ2-7; 7 bases map to TRBD2. The trim removed 2 bases at V and 2 bases at J, leaving 3 bases unmatched. The CDR3 is made up of 14 amino acids. Looked up from germline, CDR1 is MNHEY and CDR2 is SVGAGI. CDR3 loop: CASSYAGTTYEQYV. The DNA for the CDR3 is TGTGCCAGCAGTTACGCCGGGACTACCTACGAGCAGTACGTC.

The genes are TRBV6-5 and TRBJ2-3; D not resolved. This CDR3 has 14 amino acids. Germline V gene lookup returns CDR1 MNHEY and CDR2 SVGAGI. The V gene lost 7 bases and the J gene lost 3 bases, with 14 bases spanning the gap. CDR3 in amino acids: CASTETAETDTQYF. The CDR3 DNA reads as TGTGCCAGCACCGAGACGGCGGAGACAGATACGCAGTATTTT.

The CDR3 DNA reads as TGCGCCAGCAGCCTATCCCGTGAGCAGTTCTTC. Protein product: CASSLSREQFF. The chain joins TRBV5-1 to TRBJ2-1; D remains ambiguous. Germline assignment: CDR1 SGHRS and CDR2 YFSETQ. This CDR3 contains 11 residues. Trimming stripped 4 bases from V and 9 bases from J, with 8 bases between.

V and J are TRBV27 and TRBJ2-2; D gene unclear. Germline V CDR1 and CDR2: MNHEY, SMNVEV (reference sequence). Trimming took 1 base from V and 6 from J, leaving 9 bases between them. CDR3 length equals 14 residues. The CDR3, as DNA: TGTGCCAGCAGTTTATTGGGGATACCCGGGGAGCTGTTTTTT. As protein: CASSLLGIPGELFF.

The rearrangement uses TRBV19 and TRBJ1-4; D possibly corresponds to TRBD1 (5 bases). This CDR3 has 16 residues. From germline, CDR1 is LNHDA and CDR2 SQIVND (reference sequence). The germline V and J ends were trimmed by 3 bases and 0 bases, with 11 bases remaining between them. The CDR3 DNA reads as TGTGCCAGTAGTATTGGGGCGACTGCAACTAATGAAAAACTGTTTTTT. This translates into CASSIGATATNEKLFF.

The V and J genes are TRBV27 and TRBJ2-1, with 9 positions matching TRBD2. The J segment lost 6 bases and the V segment lost 6 bases, leaving 3 bases of the junction unmatched. Per the germline V gene, CDR1 is MNHEY and CDR2 is SMNVEV (reference sequence). The CDR3 sequence is 13 residues long. The CDR3 coding sequence is TGTGCCAGCAGCGAGCGGGAGGTCAATGAGCAGTTCTTC. Protein sequence: CASSEREVNEQFF.

This clonotype appeared a few times. The J gene is TRBJ2-2, the V gene TRBV4-1; D is unresolved. This CDR3 spans 13 amino acids. Trimming pared 1 base from V and 6 bases from J, leaving 6 bases between. Germline lookup yields CDR1 MGHRA and CDR2 YSYEKL. The CDR3 spells CASSQAVAGELFF. CDR3 coding DNA: TGCGCCAGCAGCCAAGCGGTGGCCGGGGAGCTGTTTTTT.

This chain connects TRBV19 to TRBJ2-1; possibly TRBD1 for D (5 bases). Between the trimmed V and J ends, which lost 3 bases and 6 bases, there was a span of 12 bases. Germline V CDR1 and CDR2: LNHDA, SQIVND (reference sequence). The CDR3 is made up of 14 amino acids. This CDR3 is CASSMQGFSNEQFF. In DNA form, the CDR3 reads TGTGCCAGTAGTATGCAGGGTTTTAGCAATGAGCAGTTCTTC.

V usage is TRBV7-9 and J usage is TRBJ2-7, with 7 nucleotides matching TRBD1. Germline-derived CDR1 and CDR2 are SEHNR and FQNEAQ (reference sequence). V dropped 3 bases and J dropped 6; count of bases not matched to a gene: 5. The CDR3 spans 13 residues. This chain's CDR3 is CASSFLTGFEQYV. CDR3 nucleotide sequence: TGTGCCAGCAGCTTTCTGACAGGGTTCGAGCAGTACGTC.

V and J are TRBV10-1 and TRBJ2-2, with D perhaps TRBD1 (6 bases). The CDR3 consists of 17 residues. The V end was cut by 0 bases, the J end by 5 bases, with 16 bases between. Germline CDR1 WNHNN, CDR2 SYGVQD (reference sequence). CDR3 nucleotides: TGCGCCAGCAGTGAGTCGGGGGCCAAGGGTGGTACCGGGGAGCTGTTTTTT. This encodes CASSESGAKGGTGELFF.

The chain has TRBV10-3 and TRBJ2-1; a weak D match, TRBD1 (5 bases). The V end was cut by 6 bases, the J end by 0 bases, with 9 bases between. The CDR3 sequence is 14 residues long. Germline V CDR1 and CDR2: ENHRY, SYGVKD. CDR3 coding DNA: TGTGCCATCAGATACAGGAGCTCCTACAATGAGCAGTTCTTC. It yields the protein CAIRYRSSYNEQFF.